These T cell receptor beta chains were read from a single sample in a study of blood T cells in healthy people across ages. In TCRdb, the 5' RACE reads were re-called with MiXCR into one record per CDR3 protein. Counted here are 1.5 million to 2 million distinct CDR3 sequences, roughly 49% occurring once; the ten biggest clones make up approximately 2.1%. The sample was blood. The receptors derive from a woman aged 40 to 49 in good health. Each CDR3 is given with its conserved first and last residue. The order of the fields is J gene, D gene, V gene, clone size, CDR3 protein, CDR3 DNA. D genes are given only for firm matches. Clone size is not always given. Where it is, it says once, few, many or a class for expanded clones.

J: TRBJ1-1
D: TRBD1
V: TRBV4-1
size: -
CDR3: CASSQKQGAVTEAFF
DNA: TGCGCCAGCAGCCAAAAACAGGGGGCGGTCACTGAAGCTTTCTTT

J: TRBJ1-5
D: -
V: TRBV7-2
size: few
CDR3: CASSYTINQPQHF
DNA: TGTGCCAGCAGTTATACAATCAATCAGCCCCAGCATTTT

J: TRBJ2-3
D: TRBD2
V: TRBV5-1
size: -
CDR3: CASSLRQASGGKGTQYF
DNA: TGCGCCAGCAGCTTGAGGCAGGCTAGCGGGGGAAAAGGTACGCAGTATTTT

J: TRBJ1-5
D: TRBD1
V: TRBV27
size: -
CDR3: CASSLRAGGLSNQPQHF
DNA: TGTGCCAGCAGTTTACGGGCAGGGGGCTTGAGCAATCAGCCCCAGCATTTT

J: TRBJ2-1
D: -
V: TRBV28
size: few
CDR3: CASMQSTISYNEQFF
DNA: TGTGCCAGCATGCAGTCAACCATCTCCTACAATGAGCAGTTCTTC

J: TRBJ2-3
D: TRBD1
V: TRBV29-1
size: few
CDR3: CSVRQGAGDTQYF
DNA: TGCAGCGTTAGACAGGGGGCGGGAGATACGCAGTATTTT

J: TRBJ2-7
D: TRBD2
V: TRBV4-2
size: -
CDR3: CASSRQTSGGSYEQYF
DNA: TGTGCCAGCAGCCGACAGACTAGCGGGGGCTCCTACGAGCAGTACTTC

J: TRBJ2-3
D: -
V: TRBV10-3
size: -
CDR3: CATNQWATDTQYF
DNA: TGTGCCACTAACCAGTGGGCCACAGATACGCAGTATTTT

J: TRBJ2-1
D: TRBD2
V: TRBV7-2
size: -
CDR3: CASSSGRAKNNEQFF
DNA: TGTGCCAGCAGTAGCGGGAGAGCAAAAAACAATGAGCAGTTCTTC

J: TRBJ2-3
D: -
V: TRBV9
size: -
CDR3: CASSVATGDTQYF
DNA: TGTGCCAGCAGCGTAGCTACGGGAGACACGCAGTATTTT

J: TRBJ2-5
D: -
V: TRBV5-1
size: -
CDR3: CASSSGSRLAQETQYF
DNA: TGCGCCAGCAGCTCCGGGAGTAGGCTTGCACAAGAGACCCAGTACTTC

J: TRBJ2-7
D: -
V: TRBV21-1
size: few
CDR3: CASSKLGQDSYEQYF
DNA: TGTGCCAGCAGCAAATTAGGACAGGATTCCTACGAGCAGTACTTC

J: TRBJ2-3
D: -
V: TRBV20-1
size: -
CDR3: CSASLDGGRFDTQYF
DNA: TGCAGTGCTAGTTTGGACGGGGGCAGGTTTGATACGCAGTATTTT

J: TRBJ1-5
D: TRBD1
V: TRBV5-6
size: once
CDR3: CASGTTGVDQPQHF
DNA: TGTGCCAGCGGAACAACAGGGGTGGATCAGCCCCAGCATTTT

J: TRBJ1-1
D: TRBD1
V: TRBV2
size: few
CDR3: CASSGQGERAFF
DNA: TGTGCCAGCAGTGGACAGGGGGAAAGGGCTTTCTTT

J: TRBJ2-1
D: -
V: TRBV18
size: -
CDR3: CASSPSKGTVNEQFF
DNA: TGTGCCAGCTCACCATCGAAAGGTACTGTGAATGAGCAGTTCTTC

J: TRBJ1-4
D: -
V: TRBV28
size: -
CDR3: CASSSGVKRKLFF
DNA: TGTGCCAGCAGTTCAGGGGTAAAGAGGAAACTGTTTTTT

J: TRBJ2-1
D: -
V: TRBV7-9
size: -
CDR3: CASSLVPSPHEQFF
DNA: TGTGCCAGCAGCTTAGTTCCTAGCCCCCATGAGCAGTTCTTC

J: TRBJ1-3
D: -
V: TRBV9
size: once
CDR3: CASSVGRGLSSGNTIYF
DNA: TGTGCCAGCAGCGTAGGACGGGGGCTAAGCTCTGGAAACACCATATATTTT

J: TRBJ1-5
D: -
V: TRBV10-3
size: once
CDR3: CAISERWVGNQPQHF
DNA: TGTGCCATCAGTGAGCGGTGGGTTGGCAATCAGCCCCAGCATTTT

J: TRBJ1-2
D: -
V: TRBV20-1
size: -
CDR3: CSARGIRGYTF
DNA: TGCAGTGCTAGAGGCATACGGGGCTACACCTTC

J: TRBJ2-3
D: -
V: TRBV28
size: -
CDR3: CASTPGVPDTQYF
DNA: TGTGCCAGCACTCCTGGGGTCCCAGATACGCAGTATTTT